This is a list of T cell receptor beta chains from one sample in a study of regulatory T cells in long-lasting Graves disease. Using its own MiXCR run on the multiplex PCR reads, TCRdb lists one record per CDR3 protein. The sample yields about 470,000 distinct CDR3 sequences, about 20% seen once. The sample here was peripheral blood mononuclear cells (PBMCs), taken when the disease was refractory, from a patient treated with antithyroid drugs. These receptors came from a female donor with Graves disease. Both conserved end residues are trimmed from each CDR3.

TRBV28	16	ASSFSLSFGTGVLPQH
TRBV27	15	ASSPHLWDRGNEKLF
TRBV27	18	ASSPGRFGRTSGRWYEQY
TRBV12-3/TRBV12-4	11	ASSFYFNYGYT
TRBV29-1	12	SVELGTGANVLT
TRBV7-9	12	ASTLMEGRGEQY
TRBV20-1	13	SATGSSGNSYEQY
TRBV28	11	ASSFPSGDEQY
TRBV15	12	ATRRAGDPYEQY
TRBV4-1	14	ASSQVGGQRNYGYT
TRBV6-1	11	ASSTTENQPQH
TRBV7-9	14	ASSLGGSRGRETQY
TRBV28	16	ASSSGARWSRLENIQY
TRBV11-1	14	ASSPESWGRSYEQY
TRBV6-9	13	ASSLTGGIQETQY
TRBV7-9	13	ASSSSRMGSYEQY
TRBV6-1	14	ASSPGRPSEGYGYT